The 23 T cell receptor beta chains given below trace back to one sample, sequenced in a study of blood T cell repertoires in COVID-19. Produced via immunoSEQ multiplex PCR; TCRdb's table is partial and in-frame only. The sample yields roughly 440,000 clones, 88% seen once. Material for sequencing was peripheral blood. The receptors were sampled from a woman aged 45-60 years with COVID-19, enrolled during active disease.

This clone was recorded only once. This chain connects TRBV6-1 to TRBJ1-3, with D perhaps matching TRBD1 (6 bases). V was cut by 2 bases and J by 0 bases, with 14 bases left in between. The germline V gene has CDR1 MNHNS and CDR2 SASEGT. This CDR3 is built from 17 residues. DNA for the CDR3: TGTGCCAGCAGTGAACAGGGAAGGGGGAGCTCTGGAAACACCATATATTTT. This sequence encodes CASSEQGRGSSGNTIYF.

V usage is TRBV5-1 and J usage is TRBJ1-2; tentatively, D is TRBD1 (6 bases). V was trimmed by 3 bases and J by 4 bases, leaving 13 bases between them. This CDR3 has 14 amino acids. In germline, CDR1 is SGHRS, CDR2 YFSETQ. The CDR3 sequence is CASSSGDASYGYTF. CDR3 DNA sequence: TGCGCCAGCAGCTCAGGGGACGCGAGCTATGGCTACACCTTC.

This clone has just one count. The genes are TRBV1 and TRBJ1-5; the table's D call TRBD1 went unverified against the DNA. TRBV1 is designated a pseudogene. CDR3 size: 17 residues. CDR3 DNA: TGCACCAGCAGCCAACTCCCGGGACAGGGGGCTGGACAGCCCCAGCATTTT. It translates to CTSSQLPGQGAGQPQHF.

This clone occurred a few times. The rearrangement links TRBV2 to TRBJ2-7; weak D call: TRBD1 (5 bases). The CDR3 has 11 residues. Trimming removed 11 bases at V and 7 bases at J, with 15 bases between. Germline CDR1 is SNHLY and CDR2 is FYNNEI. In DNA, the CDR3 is TGTGCCGGAAAGACAGCCCTGGAGCAGTACTTC. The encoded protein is CAGKTALEQYF.

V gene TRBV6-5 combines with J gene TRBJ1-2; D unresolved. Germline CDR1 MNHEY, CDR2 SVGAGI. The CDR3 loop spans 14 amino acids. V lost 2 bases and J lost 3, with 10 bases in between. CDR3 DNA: TGTGCCAGCAGTTACACCGGGTCGGACTATGGCTACACCTTC. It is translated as CASSYTGSDYGYTF.

The CDR3 spells CSVERSSGNTIYF. The DNA for the CDR3 is TGCAGCGTTGAGAGGTCGAGCGGAAACACCATATATTTT. This chain joins TRBV29-1 and TRBJ1-3; no clear D. CDR3 length equals 13 residues. Looked up from germline, CDR1 is SQVTM and CDR2 is ANQGSEA. V was shortened by 3 bases and J by 4 bases, with 10 bases between the two germline ends. Filled out from reference TRBV29-1 and TRBJ1-3, the complete variable domain reads SAVISQKPSRDICQRGTSLTIQCQVDSQVTMMFWYRQQPGQSLTLIATANQGSEATYESGFVIDKFPISRPNLTFSTLTVSNMSPEDSSIYLCSVERSSGNTIYFGEGSWLTVV.

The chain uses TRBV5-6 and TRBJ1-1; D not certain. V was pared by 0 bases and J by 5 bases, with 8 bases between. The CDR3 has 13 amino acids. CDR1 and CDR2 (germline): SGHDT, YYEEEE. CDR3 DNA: TGTGCCAGCAGCTTGGTGTCGGGGACTGAAGCTTTCTTT. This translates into CASSLVSGTEAFF. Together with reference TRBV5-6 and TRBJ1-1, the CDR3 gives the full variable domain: DAGVTQSPTHLIKTRGQQVTLRCSPKSGHDTVSWYQQALGQGPQFIFQYYEEEERQRGNFPDRFSGHQFPNYSSELNVNALLLGDSALYLCASSLVSGTEAFFGQGTRLTVV.

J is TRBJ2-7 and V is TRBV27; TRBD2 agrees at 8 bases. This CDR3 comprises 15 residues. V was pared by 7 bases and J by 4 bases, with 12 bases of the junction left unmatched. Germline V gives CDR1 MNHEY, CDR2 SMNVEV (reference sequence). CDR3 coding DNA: TGTGCCAGCACCCACCTCCGGGGGGGGGCTTACGAGCAGTACTTC. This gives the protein CASTHLRGGAYEQYF.

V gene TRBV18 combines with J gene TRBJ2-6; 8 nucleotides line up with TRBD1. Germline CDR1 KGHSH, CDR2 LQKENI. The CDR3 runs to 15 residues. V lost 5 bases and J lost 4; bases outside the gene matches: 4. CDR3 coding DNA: TGTGCCAGCTCAAAGACAGGGGTCGGGGCCAACGTCCTGACTTTC. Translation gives CASSKTGVGANVLTF.

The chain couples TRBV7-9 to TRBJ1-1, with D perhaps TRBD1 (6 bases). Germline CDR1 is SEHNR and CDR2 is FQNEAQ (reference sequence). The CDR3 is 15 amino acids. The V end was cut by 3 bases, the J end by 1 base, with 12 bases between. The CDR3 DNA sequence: TGTGCCAGCAGCTTGCCGGGACACAAGAACACTGAAGCTTTCTTT. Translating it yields CASSLPGHKNTEAFF.

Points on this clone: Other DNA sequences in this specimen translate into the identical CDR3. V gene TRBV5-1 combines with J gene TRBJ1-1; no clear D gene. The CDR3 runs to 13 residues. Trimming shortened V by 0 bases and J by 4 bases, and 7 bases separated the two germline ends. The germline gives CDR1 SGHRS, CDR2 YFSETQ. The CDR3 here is CASSLGGGTEAFF. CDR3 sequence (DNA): TGCGCCAGCAGCTTGGGCGGCGGCACTGAAGCTTTCTTT.

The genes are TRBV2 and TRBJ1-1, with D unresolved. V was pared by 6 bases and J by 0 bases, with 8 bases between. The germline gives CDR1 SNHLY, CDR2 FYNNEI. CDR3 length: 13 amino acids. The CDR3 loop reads CASRRQMNTEAFF. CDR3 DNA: TGTGCCAGCAGGAGGCAGATGAACACTGAAGCTTTCTTT.

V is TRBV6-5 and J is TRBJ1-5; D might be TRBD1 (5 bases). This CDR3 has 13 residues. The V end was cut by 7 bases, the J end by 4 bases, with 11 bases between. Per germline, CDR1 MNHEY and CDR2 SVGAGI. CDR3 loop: CASTPGYNQPQHF. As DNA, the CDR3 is TGTGCCAGCACTCCAGGGTATAATCAGCCCCAGCATTTT.

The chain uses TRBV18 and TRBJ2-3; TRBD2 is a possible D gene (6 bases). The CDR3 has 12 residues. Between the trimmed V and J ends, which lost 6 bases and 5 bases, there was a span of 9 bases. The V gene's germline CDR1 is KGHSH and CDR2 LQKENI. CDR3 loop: CASSRGGDTQYF. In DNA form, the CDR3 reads TGTGCCAGCTCTAGGGGAGGAGATACGCAGTATTTT.

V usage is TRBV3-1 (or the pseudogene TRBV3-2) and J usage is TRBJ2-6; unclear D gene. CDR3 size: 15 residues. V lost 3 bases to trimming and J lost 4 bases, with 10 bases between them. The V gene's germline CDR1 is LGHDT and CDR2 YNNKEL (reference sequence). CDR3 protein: CASSQQLAGANVLTF. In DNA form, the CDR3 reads TGTGCCAGCAGCCAGCAGTTAGCCGGGGCCAACGTCCTGACTTTC.

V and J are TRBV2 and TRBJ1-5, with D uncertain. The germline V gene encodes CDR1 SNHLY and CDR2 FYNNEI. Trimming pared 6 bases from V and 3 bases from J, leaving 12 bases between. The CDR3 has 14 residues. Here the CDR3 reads CASRWARDNQPQHF. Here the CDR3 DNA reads TGTGCCAGCAGGTGGGCCAGAGACAATCAGCCCCAGCATTTT.

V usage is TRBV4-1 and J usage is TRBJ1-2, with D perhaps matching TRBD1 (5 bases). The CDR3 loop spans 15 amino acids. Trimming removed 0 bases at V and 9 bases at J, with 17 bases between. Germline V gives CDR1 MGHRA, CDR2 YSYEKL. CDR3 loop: CASSQEIGMGLSYTF. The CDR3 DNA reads TGCGCCAGCAGCCAAGAGATCGGAATGGGACTGAGCTACACCTTC.

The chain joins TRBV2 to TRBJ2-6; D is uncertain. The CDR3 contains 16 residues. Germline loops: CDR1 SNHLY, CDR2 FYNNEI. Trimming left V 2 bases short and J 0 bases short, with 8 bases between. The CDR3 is CASSELSFSGANVLTF. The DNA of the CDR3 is TGTGCCAGCAGTGAACTGAGTTTCTCTGGGGCCAACGTCCTGACTTTC.

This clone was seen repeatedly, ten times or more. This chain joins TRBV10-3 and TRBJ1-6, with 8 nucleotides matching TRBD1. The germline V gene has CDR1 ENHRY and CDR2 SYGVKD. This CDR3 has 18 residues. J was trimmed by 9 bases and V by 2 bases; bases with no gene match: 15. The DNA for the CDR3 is TGTGCCATCAGTGAGCCTAAAGTGGGACAGGCCAGTGGTTCACCCCTCCACTTT. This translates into CAISEPKVGQASGSPLHF.

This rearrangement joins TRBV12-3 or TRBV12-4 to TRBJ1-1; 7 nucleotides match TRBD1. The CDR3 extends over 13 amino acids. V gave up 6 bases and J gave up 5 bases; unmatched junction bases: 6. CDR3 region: CASRSRGYTEAFF. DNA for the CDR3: TGTGCCAGCAGGAGCAGGGGGTATACTGAAGCTTTCTTT.

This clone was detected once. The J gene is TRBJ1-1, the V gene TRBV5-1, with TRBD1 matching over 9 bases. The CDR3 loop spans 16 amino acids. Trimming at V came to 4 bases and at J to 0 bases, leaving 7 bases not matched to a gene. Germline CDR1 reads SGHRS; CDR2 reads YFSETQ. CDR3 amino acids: CASSTGTGYMNTEAFF. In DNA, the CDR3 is TGCGCCAGCAGCACTGGGACAGGGTACATGAACACTGAAGCTTTCTTT.

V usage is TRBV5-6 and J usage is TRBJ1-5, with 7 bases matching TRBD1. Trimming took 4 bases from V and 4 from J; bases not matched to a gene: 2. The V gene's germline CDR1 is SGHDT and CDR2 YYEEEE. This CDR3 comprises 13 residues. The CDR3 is CASSPTGNQPQHF. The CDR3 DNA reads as TGTGCCAGCAGCCCGACAGGGAATCAGCCCCAGCATTTT.

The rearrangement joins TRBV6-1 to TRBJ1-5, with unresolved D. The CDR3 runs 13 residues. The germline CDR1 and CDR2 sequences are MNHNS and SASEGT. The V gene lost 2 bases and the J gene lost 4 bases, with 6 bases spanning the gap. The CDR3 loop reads CASSERENQPQHF. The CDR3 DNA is TGTGCCAGCAGTGAACGGGAGAATCAGCCCCAGCATTTT.